This T cell receptor (beta chain) originates from a study of identical twins. MiXCR, applied by TCRdb to the 5' RACE reads, yields one record per CDR3 protein. The sample contains roughly 150,000 distinct CDR3 sequences, around 3.4% of which appear only once. The CDR3 is 15 amino acids. V shed 8 bases and J 10 bases; nucleotides not matched to a gene: 13. Germline V gene data show CDR1 as ENHRY and CDR2 as SYGVKD. This clonotype was picked up many times. The specimen was memory T cells sorted from blood. This sequence originates from a man between 18 and 29 years old in good health. The chain is built from TRBV10-3 and TRBJ2-1; 11 positions match TRBD2. The CDR3, as DNA: TGTGCCATCCGGTTAGCGGGAGGGCCAGTTGGGGAGCAGTTCTTC. It specifies CAIRLAGGPVGEQFF.